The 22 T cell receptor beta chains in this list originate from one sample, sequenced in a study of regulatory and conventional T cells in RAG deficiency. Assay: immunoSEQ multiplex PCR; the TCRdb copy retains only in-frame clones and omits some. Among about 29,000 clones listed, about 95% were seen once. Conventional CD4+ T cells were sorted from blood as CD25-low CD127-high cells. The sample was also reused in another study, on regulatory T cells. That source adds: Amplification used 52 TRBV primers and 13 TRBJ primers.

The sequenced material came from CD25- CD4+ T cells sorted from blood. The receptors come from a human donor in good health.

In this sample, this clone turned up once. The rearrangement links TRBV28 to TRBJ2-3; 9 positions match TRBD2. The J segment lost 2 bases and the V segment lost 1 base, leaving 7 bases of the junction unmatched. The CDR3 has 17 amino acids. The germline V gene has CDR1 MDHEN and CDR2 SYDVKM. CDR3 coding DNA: TGTGCCAGCAGTTTATTATCGAGCGGGGGGCCCACAGATACGCAGTATTTT. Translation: CASSLLSSGGPTDTQYF.

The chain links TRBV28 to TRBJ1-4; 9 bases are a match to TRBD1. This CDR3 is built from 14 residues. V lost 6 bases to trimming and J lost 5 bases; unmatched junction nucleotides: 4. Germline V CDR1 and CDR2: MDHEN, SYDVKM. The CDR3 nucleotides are TGTGCCAGCAGCACACAGGGGGCGAATGAAAAACTGTTTTTT. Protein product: CASSTQGANEKLFF. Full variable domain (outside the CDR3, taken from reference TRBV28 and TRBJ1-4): DVKVTQSSRYLVKRTGEKVFLECVQDMDHENMFWYRQDPGLGLRLIYFSYDVKMKEKGDIPEGYSVSREKKERFSLILESASTNQTSMYLCASSTQGANEKLFFGSGTQLSVL.

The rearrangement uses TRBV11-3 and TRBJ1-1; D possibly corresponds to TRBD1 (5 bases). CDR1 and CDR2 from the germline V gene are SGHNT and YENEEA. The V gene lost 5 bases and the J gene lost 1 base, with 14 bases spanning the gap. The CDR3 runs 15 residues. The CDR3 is CASSRGGGTNTEAFF. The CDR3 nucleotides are TGTGCCAGCAGCCGCGGGGGGGGGACGAACACTGAAGCTTTCTTT. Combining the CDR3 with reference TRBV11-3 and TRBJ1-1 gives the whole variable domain EAGVVQSPRYKIIEKKQPVAFWCNPISGHNTLYWYLQNLGQGPELLIRYENEEAVDDSQLPKDRFSAERLKGVDSTLKIQPAELGDSAVYLCASSRGGGTNTEAFFGQGTRLTVV.

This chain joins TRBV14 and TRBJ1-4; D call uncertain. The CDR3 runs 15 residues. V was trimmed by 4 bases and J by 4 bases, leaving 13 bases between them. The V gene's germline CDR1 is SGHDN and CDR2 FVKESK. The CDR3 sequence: CASSLGRTVNEKLFF. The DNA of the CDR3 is TGTGCCAGCAGCCTAGGGAGGACGGTTAATGAAAAACTGTTTTTT. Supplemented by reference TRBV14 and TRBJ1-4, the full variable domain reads EAGVTQFPSHSVIEKGQTVTLRCDPISGHDNLYWYRRVMGKEIKFLLHFVKESKQDESGMPNNRFLAERTGGTYSTLKVQPAELEDSGVYFCASSLGRTVNEKLFFGSGTQLSVL.

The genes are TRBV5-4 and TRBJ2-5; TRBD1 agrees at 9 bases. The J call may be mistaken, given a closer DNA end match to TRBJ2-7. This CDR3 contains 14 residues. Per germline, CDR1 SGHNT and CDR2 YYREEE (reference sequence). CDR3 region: CASSPHRGLYEQYF. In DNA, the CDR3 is TGTGCCAGCAGCCCCCACAGGGGGCTATACGAGCAGTACTTC.

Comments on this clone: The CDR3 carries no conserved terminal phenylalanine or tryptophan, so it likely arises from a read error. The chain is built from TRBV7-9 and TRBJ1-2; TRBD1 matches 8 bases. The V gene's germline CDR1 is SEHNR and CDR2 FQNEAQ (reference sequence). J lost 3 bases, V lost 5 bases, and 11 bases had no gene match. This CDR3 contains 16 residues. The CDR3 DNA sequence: TGTGCCAGCAGCGACCACCTGACAGGGGACGACTATGGCTACACCCTC. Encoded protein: CASSDHLTGDDYGYTL.

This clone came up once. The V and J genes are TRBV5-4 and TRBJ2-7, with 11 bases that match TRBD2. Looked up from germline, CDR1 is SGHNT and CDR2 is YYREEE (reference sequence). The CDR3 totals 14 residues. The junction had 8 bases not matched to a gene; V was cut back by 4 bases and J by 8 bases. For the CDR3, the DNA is TGTGCCAGCAGCCCAACCGGGACTAGCGGAAAGCAGTACTTC. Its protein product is CASSPTGTSGKQYF.

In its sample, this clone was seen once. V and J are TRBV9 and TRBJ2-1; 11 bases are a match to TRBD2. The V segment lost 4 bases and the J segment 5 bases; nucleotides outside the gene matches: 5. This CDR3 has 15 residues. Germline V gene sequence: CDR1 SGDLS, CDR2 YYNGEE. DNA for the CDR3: TGTGCCAGCAGCCCCGTAGCGGGGGGGGACAATGAGCAGTTCTTC. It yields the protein CASSPVAGGDNEQFF.

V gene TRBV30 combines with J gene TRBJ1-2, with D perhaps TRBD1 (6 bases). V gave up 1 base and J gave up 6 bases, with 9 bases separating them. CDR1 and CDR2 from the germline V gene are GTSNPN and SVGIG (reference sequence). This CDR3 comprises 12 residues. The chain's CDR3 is CAWSGEGDGYTF. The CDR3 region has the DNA TGTGCCTGGAGTGGGGAGGGGGATGGCTACACCTTC.

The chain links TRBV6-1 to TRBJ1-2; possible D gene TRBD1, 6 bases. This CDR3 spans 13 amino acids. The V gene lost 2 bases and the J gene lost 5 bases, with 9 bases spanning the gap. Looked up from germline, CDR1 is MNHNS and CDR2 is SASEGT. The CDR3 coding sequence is TGTGCCAGCAGTGAATTCGACAGGTATGGCTACACCTTC. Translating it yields CASSEFDRYGYTF.

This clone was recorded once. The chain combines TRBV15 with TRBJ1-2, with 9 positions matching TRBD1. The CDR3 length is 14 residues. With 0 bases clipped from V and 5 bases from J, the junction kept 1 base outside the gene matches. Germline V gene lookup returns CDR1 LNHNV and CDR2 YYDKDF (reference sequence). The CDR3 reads CATSRETGGYGYTF. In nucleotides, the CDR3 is TGTGCCACCAGCAGAGAGACAGGGGGGTATGGCTACACCTTC. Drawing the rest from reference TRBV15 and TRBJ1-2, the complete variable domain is DAMVIQNPRYQVTQFGKPVTLSCSQTLNHNVMYWYQQKSSQAPKLLFHYYDKDFNNEADTPDNFQSRRPNTSFCFLDIRSPGLGDTAMYLCATSRETGGYGYTFGSGTRLTVV.

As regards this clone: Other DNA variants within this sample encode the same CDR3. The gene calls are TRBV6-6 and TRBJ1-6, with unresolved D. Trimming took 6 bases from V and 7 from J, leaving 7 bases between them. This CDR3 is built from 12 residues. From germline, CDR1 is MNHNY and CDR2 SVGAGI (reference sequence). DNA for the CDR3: TGTGCCAGCAGGTTGAGAAATTCACCCCTCCACTTT. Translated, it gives CASRLRNSPLHF.

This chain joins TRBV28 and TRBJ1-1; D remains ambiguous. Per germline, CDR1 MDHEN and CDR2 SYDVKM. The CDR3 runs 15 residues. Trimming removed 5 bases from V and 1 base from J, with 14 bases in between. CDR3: CASSLLSGANTEAFF. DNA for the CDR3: TGTGCCAGCAGTCTTCTCTCAGGCGCGAACACTGAAGCTTTCTTT.

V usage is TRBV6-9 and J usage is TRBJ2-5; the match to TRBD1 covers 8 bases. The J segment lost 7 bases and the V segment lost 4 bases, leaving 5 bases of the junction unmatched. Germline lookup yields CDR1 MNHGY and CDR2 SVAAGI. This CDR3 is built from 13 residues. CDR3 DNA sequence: TGTGCCAGCAGTTCGGACAGGGCTGGGACCCAGTACTTC. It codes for CASSSDRAGTQYF.

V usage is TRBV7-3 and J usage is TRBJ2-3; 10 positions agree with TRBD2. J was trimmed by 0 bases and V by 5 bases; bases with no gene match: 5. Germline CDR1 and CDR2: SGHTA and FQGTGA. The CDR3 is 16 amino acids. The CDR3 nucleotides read TGTGCCAGCAGCCAAAGCGGGGGGGGTAGCACAGATACGCAGTATTTT. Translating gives CASSQSGGGSTDTQYF.

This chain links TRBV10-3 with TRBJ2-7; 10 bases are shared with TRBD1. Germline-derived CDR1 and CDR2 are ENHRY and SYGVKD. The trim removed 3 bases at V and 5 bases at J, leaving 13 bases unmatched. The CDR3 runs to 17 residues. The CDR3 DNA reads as TGTGCCATCAGTGACTCACCGACAGGGGGCGCTCACCACGAGCAGTACTTC. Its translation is CAISDSPTGGAHHEQYF.

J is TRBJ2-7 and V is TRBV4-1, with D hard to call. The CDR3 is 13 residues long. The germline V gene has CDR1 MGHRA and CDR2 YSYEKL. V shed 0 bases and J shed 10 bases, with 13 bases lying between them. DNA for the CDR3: TGCGCCAGCAGCCAAGATTCTGAGACACCACAGTACTTC. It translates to CASSQDSETPQYF.

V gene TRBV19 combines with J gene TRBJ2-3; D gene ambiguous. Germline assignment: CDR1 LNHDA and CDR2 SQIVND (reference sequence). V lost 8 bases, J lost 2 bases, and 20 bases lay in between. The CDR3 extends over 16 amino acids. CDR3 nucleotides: TGTGCCAGTCGTAGTATCTCCGCAGAGGCCACAGATACGCAGTATTTT. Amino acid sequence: CASRSISAEATDTQYF.

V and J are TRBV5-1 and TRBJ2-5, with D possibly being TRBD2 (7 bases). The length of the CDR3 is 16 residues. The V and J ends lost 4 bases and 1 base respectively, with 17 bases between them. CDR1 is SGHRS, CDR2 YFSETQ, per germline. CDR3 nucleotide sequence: TGCGCCAGCAGCGGGAGGGACATCAAAACCCAAGAGACCCAGTACTTC. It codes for CASSGRDIKTQETQYF.

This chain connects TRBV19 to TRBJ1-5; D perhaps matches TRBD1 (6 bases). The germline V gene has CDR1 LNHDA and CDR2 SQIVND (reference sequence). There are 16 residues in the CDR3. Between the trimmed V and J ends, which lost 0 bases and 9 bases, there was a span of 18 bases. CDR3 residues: CASSIDPLDRIRPQHF. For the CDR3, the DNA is TGTGCCAGTAGTATAGATCCCCTTGACAGGATTCGGCCCCAGCATTTT.

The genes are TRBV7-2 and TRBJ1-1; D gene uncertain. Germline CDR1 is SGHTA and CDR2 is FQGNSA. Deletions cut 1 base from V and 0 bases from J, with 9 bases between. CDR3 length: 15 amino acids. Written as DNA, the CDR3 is TGTGCCAGCAGCTTAGTTGCGGTTATGAACACTGAAGCTTTCTTT. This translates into CASSLVAVMNTEAFF.

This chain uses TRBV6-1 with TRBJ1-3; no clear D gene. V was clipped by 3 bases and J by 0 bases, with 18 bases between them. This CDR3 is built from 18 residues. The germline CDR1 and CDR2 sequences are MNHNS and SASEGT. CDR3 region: CASSERFWRKTSGNTIYF. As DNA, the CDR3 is TGTGCCAGCAGTGAGCGGTTTTGGAGGAAAACCTCTGGAAACACCATATATTTT.